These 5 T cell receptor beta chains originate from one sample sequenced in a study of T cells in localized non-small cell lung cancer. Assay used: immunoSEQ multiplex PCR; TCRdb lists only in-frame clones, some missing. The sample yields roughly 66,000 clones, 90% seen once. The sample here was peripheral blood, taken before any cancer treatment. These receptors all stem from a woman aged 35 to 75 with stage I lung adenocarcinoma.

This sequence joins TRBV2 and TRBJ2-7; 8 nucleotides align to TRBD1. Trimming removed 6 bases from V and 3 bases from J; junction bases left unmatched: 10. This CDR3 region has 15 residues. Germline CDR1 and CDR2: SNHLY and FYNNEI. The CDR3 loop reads CASRPGQGANYEQYF. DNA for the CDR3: TGTGCCAGCAGACCCGGGCAGGGGGCGAACTACGAGCAGTACTTC.

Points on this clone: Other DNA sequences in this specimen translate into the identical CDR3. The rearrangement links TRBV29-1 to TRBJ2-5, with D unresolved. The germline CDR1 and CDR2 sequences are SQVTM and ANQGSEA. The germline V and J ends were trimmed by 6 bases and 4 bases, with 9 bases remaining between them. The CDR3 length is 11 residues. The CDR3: CSVPGGETQYF. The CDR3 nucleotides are TGCAGCGTACCAGGTGGAGAGACCCAGTACTTC.

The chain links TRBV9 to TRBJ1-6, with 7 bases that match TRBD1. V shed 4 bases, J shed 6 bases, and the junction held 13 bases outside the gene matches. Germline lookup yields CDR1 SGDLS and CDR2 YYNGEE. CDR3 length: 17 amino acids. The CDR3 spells CASSPSGQPGGNSPLHF. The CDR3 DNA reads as TGTGCCAGCAGCCCCTCCGGACAGCCAGGGGGTAATTCACCCCTCCACTTT. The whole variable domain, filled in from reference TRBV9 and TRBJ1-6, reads DSGVTQTPKHLITATGQRVTLRCSPRSGDLSVYWYQQSLDQGLQFLIQYYNGEERAKGNILERFSAQQFPDLHSELNLSSLELGDSALYFCASSPSGQPGGNSPLHFGNGTRLTVT.

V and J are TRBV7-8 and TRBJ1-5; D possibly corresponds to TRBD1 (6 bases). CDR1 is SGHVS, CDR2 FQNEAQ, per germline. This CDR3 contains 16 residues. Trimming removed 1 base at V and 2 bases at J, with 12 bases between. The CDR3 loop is CASSLVGGGGNQPQHF. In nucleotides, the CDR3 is TGTGCCAGCAGCTTAGTCGGGGGGGGCGGCAATCAGCCCCAGCATTTT.

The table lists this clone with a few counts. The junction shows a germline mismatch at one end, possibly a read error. This CDR3 reads CASSLGASGSYEQFF. CDR3 in DNA: TGTGCTAGCAGCTTAGGAGCCAGCGGGAGCTATGAGCAGTTCTTC. J is TRBJ2-1 and V is TRBV7-7; 8 nucleotides match TRBD2. Germline V gene sequence: CDR1 SSHAT, CDR2 FNYEAQ (reference sequence). This CDR3 is 15 amino acids long.